Sequencing of this TCR beta chain was carried out in a study of blood T cells in healthy people across ages. This clonotype was picked up a small number of times. Its antigen is undetermined. PCR was performed a second time for roughly 7 to 11 cycles using a sample-barcoded 5' primer and a J-beta primer mix. Each CDR3 protein is one row after TCRdb ran MiXCR on the 5' RACE reads. This sample has 600,000 to 1,000,000 distinct CDR3 sequences, with 58% found just once. Healthy Russian Caucasian donors spanned ages 6 to 90 years. Study-level results: Using unsorted PBMCs precluded a conclusive naive versus antigen-experienced comparison.

The sample consisted of blood. This clonotype originated in a man under 40 in good health.

CDR3 protein: CASSGGARVYEQYF. CDR3 DNA sequence: TGTGCCAGCAGCGGCGGCGCGAGGGTGTACGAGCAGTACTTC. The chain is built from TRBV6-2 or TRBV6-3 and TRBJ2-7, with a tentative D call TRBD2 (5 bases). The CDR3 runs to 14 residues. Trimming removed 6 bases at V and 4 bases at J, with 16 bases between. In germline, CDR1 is MNHEY, CDR2 SVGEGT.